Given below is one TCR beta chain in context. Its antigen is undetermined. The sample belongs to a study of T cells after yellow fever vaccination. Whole-study findings and limits: Most clones from primary vaccination resurfaced after the booster (96% CD4, around 90% CD8). A small share of clonotypes appeared in both CD4 and CD8 compartments.

TCRdb reprocessed the 5' RACE reads with MiXCR, giving one entry per CDR3 protein. Of 250,000 to 300,000 distinct CDR3 sequences listed, 8.5% to 10% were seen once; the top ten hold about 3%. From germline, CDR1 is SGHTA and CDR2 FQGNSA. J lost 7 bases, V lost 3 bases, and 9 bases had no gene match. The CDR3 contains 15 residues. The source material was CD4+ T cells sorted from PBMCs, sampled 5 days after the yellow fever booster vaccination. This sequence was found in a man younger than 30 who received the YFV17D yellow fever vaccine. The chain joins TRBV7-2 to TRBJ2-5, with TRBD1 matching over 9 bases. CDR3 region: CASSLTGTGYGTQYF. CDR3 DNA sequence: TGTGCCAGCAGCTTGACCGGGACAGGGTACGGGACCCAGTACTTC.